These T cell receptor beta chains were read from a single sample in a study of vaccination and CD4 T cells after COVID-19. TCRdb re-called the PCR reads with MiXCR, one entry per CDR3 protein. The table includes about 11,000 distinct CDR3 sequences, 54% detected once. For these receptors, no antigen is known. The specimen was CD4+ T cells from blood, cultured in vitro. The receptors were sampled from a human donor who had recovered from COVID-19. Both conserved end residues are part of each CDR3. Each record gives: CDR3 protein, CDR3 DNA, D gene, V gene, J gene, clone size. The D gene is left open where the match is weak. Not every row has a clone size; where given, it reads once, few, many or a size class.

CDR3aa: CASSPTSGIVLDTQYF
CDR3nt: TGTGCCAGCAGTCCTACTAGCGGGATAGTCCTAGATACGCAGTATTTT
d_gene: TRBD2
v_gene: TRBV7-9
j_gene: TRBJ2-3
abundance: -

CDR3aa: CSASSRYQNTGELFF
CDR3nt: TGCAGTGCTAGTTCCAGGTACCAGAACACCGGGGAGCTGTTTTTT
d_gene: -
v_gene: TRBV20-1
j_gene: TRBJ2-2
abundance: -

CDR3aa: CSATDLLSSYNEQFF
CDR3nt: TGCAGTGCTACCGACCTTTTGAGCTCCTACAATGAGCAGTTCTTC
d_gene: -
v_gene: TRBV20-1
j_gene: TRBJ2-1
abundance: few

CDR3aa: CSVRTGIGTSGIEQYF
CDR3nt: TGCAGCGTACGAACGGGTATTGGGACTAGCGGGATCGAGCAGTACTTC
d_gene: TRBD2
v_gene: TRBV29-1
j_gene: TRBJ2-7
abundance: -

CDR3aa: CASSDRSNSPLHF
CDR3nt: TGTGCCAGCAGCGACAGGTCTAATTCACCCCTCCACTTT
d_gene: -
v_gene: TRBV6-4
j_gene: TRBJ1-6
abundance: few

CDR3aa: CASSLADYNEQFF
CDR3nt: TGTGCCAGCAGCTTGGCCGATTACAATGAGCAGTTCTTC
d_gene: -
v_gene: TRBV5-4
j_gene: TRBJ2-1
abundance: -

CDR3aa: CASKVSSVLASSYEQYF
CDR3nt: TGTGCCAGCAAGGTTTCGTCGGTCCTTGCAAGCTCCTACGAGCAGTACTTC
d_gene: -
v_gene: TRBV6-1
j_gene: TRBJ2-7
abundance: -

CDR3aa: CATSRDPRDYSIGTQYF
CDR3nt: TGTGCCACCAGCAGAGATCCAAGAGATTATAGCATCGGAACGCAGTATTTT
d_gene: -
v_gene: TRBV15
j_gene: TRBJ2-3
abundance: -

CDR3aa: CASSIQGDQPQHF
CDR3nt: TGTGCCAGTAGTATTCAGGGGGATCAGCCCCAGCATTTT
d_gene: TRBD1
v_gene: TRBV19
j_gene: TRBJ1-5
abundance: -

CDR3aa: CASSSGLAGETYEQYF
CDR3nt: TGTGCCAGCAGCTCGGGACTAGCGGGAGAGACGTACGAGCAGTACTTC
d_gene: TRBD2
v_gene: TRBV5-4
j_gene: TRBJ2-7
abundance: -

CDR3aa: CASSAQTGDPQHF
CDR3nt: TGTGCCAGCAGCGCCCAGACAGGGGACCCCCAGCATTTT
d_gene: TRBD1
v_gene: TRBV7-8
j_gene: TRBJ1-5
abundance: -

CDR3aa: CASRGEYDNEQFF
CDR3nt: TGTGCCAGCAGGGGGGAGTACGACAATGAGCAGTTCTTC
d_gene: -
v_gene: TRBV7-9
j_gene: TRBJ2-1
abundance: -

CDR3aa: CASSSHTDYNSPLHF
CDR3nt: TGTGCCAGCAGTTCTCACACGGACTATAATTCACCCCTCCACTTT
d_gene: -
v_gene: TRBV28
j_gene: TRBJ1-6
abundance: few

CDR3aa: CSAPGQISGNTIYF
CDR3nt: TGCAGTGCCCCGGGGCAGATCTCTGGAAACACCATATATTTT
d_gene: -
v_gene: TRBV20-1
j_gene: TRBJ1-3
abundance: -

CDR3aa: CASSGQGNTGELFF
CDR3nt: TGTGCCAGCTCTGGACAGGGGAACACCGGGGAGCTGTTTTTT
d_gene: TRBD1
v_gene: TRBV2
j_gene: TRBJ2-2
abundance: -